The 27 T cell receptor beta chains given below trace back to one sample, sequenced in a study of regulatory and conventional T cells in RAG deficiency. The method was immunoSEQ multiplex PCR; TCRdb's version includes in-frame clones alone and lacks a portion of them. The sample shows approximately 6,100 clones, about 90% of them seen only once. Source material: CD8+ T cells sorted from blood. The receptors were gathered from a human donor with RAG deficiency presenting as severe combined immunodeficiency.

This chain links TRBV10-3 with TRBJ1-1; D is ambiguous. V lost 2 bases and J 0 bases, leaving 4 bases between the germline ends. From germline, CDR1 is ENHRY and CDR2 SYGVKD. The CDR3 consists of 13 residues. Here the CDR3 reads CAISEEVNTEAFF. In DNA form, the CDR3 reads TGTGCCATCAGTGAGGAGGTGAACACTGAAGCTTTCTTT.

The chain recombines TRBV27 with TRBJ2-3; 7 nucleotides match TRBD2. The CDR3 has 16 residues. CDR1 is MNHEY and CDR2 is SMNVEV in the germline V gene (reference sequence). V was pared by 1 base and J by 3 bases, with 7 bases of the junction left unmatched. As DNA, the CDR3 is TGTGCCAGCAGTTTATTGGGGGGGTTGGGTACAGATACGCAGTATTTT. Protein: CASSLLGGLGTDTQYF.

This chain joins TRBV5-5 and TRBJ1-5, with a tentative D call TRBD1 (5 bases). The CDR3 consists of 15 residues. Per germline, CDR1 SGHKS and CDR2 YYEKEE (reference sequence). Trimming removed 0 bases from V and 6 bases from J, with 13 bases in between. In nucleotides, the CDR3 is TGTGCCAGCAGCTTGGTTCCAGGGATCCTTCAGCCCCAGCATTTT. It yields the protein CASSLVPGILQPQHF.

This chain connects TRBV9 to TRBJ2-3; 7 nucleotides line up with TRBD1. The trim removed 4 bases at V and 0 bases at J, leaving 5 bases unmatched. The CDR3 runs to 15 residues. Germline V gene data show CDR1 as SGDLS and CDR2 as YYNGEE. CDR3 sequence reads: CASSFDRESTDTQYF. As DNA, the CDR3 is TGTGCCAGCAGCTTTGACAGGGAAAGCACAGATACGCAGTATTTT.

This rearrangement joins TRBV4-3 to TRBJ2-6; tentatively, D is TRBD2 (5 bases). CDR1 and CDR2 from the germline V gene are LGHNA and YSLEER. The CDR3 covers 16 residues. V was clipped by 6 bases and J by 2 bases, with 14 bases between them. CDR3 DNA: TGCGCCAGCAGAAGGGCGGGCAGACCTGGGGCCAACGTCCTGACTTTC. It encodes CASRRAGRPGANVLTF.

The chain carries TRBV27 and TRBJ2-7, with D maybe TRBD1 (5 bases). Per the germline V gene, CDR1 is MNHEY and CDR2 is SMNVEV (reference sequence). Trimming left V 0 bases short and J 3 bases short, with 9 bases between. The CDR3 sequence is 14 residues long. As DNA, the CDR3 is TGTGCCAGCAGTTTATCGAGAAGGGGCTACGAGCAGTACTTC. It specifies CASSLSRRGYEQYF.

The chain couples TRBV4-2 to TRBJ1-1, with D hard to call. The CDR3 has 14 residues. V was shortened by 4 bases and J by 4 bases, with 13 bases between the two germline ends. Per the germline V gene, CDR1 is LGHNA and CDR2 is YNFKEQ. The DNA for the CDR3 is TGTGCCAGCAGCCTTAGAGGGAGTCGCACTGAAGCTTTCTTT. Its protein is CASSLRGSRTEAFF.

This clone occurred a few times. The V call is TRBV19, the J call TRBJ2-7; D is ambiguous. CDR3 length equals 12 residues. Germline CDR1 and CDR2: LNHDA and SQIVND (reference sequence). The V end was cut by 5 bases, the J end by 5 bases, with 10 bases between. The CDR3 protein is CASSATWNEQYF. DNA of the CDR3: TGTGCCAGTAGTGCGACATGGAACGAGCAGTACTTC.

This chain uses TRBV5-6 with TRBJ1-3, with D possibly TRBD1 on 5 matching bases. Germline V gene lookup returns CDR1 SGHDT and CDR2 YYEEEE. The CDR3 runs to 15 residues. The V end lost 4 bases, the J end lost 3 bases, and 14 bases lay between the germline ends. The DNA of the CDR3 is TGTGCCAGCAGCGTCGGGACGTCGGTTGGAAACACCATATATTTT. Protein sequence: CASSVGTSVGNTIYF.

This chain connects TRBV27 to TRBJ2-7; D is ambiguous. Between the trimmed V and J ends, which lost 2 bases and 2 bases, there was a span of 7 bases. The CDR3 is made up of 13 amino acids. CDR1 MNHEY and CDR2 SMNVEV come from the germline V gene (reference sequence). CDR3: CASSLGAAYEQYF. The CDR3 bases are TGTGCCAGCAGTTTAGGCGCGGCCTACGAGCAGTACTTC.

V and J are TRBV11-3 and TRBJ2-7; D is unresolved. The germline V gene has CDR1 SGHNT and CDR2 YENEEA. This CDR3 is built from 13 residues. V lost 3 bases to trimming and J lost 3 bases, with 9 bases between them. The CDR3 DNA is TGTGCCAGCAGCTTCTCCAGTGGCTACGAGCAGTACTTC. Translation gives CASSFSSGYEQYF.

CDR3 loop: CASSLTGVRQETQYF. The CDR3 DNA is TGTGCCAGCAGCCTGACAGGGGTCCGCCAAGAGACCCAGTACTTC. This chain links TRBV9 with TRBJ2-5, with 8 nucleotides matching TRBD1. V lost 4 bases to trimming and J lost 1 base; unmatched junction nucleotides: 6. Germline lookup yields CDR1 SGDLS and CDR2 YYNGEE. The CDR3 runs 15 residues.

The rearrangement uses TRBV7-6 and TRBJ1-1, with D maybe TRBD1 (6 bases). Germline loops: CDR1 SGHVS, CDR2 FNYEAQ. This CDR3 has 13 residues. The V and J ends lost 1 base and 3 bases respectively, with 6 bases between them. The CDR3 loop reads CASSLDRDTEAFF. The CDR3 DNA is TGTGCCAGCAGCTTAGACAGGGACACTGAAGCTTTCTTT.

The rearrangement joins TRBV12-5 to TRBJ2-7; the match to TRBD1 covers 9 bases. The V segment lost 3 bases and the J segment 4 bases; nucleotides outside the gene matches: 10. CDR1 and CDR2 from the germline V gene are LGHNT and FRNRAP. The CDR3 has 16 residues. CDR3: CASGLIGTGRMYEQYF. The CDR3 coding sequence is TGTGCTAGTGGTTTAATTGGGACAGGGAGGATGTACGAGCAGTACTTC.

This clone showed up just once. CDR3 residues: CASSFGQLYEQYF. The CDR3, as DNA: TGTGCCAGCAGTTTCGGACAACTGTACGAGCAGTACTTC. The rearrangement links TRBV27 to TRBJ2-7; possible D gene TRBD1, 5 bases. The CDR3 is 13 residues long. Germline V gene sequence: CDR1 MNHEY, CDR2 SMNVEV (reference sequence). V dropped 3 bases and J dropped 4 bases, with 10 bases sitting between them.

This sequence joins TRBV11-2 and TRBJ2-1, with D perhaps given as TRBD1 or TRBD2 (6 bases each). CDR1 and CDR2 (germline): SGHAT, FQNNGV. The germline V and J ends were trimmed by 4 bases and 4 bases, with 17 bases remaining between them. The length of the CDR3 is 16 residues. CDR3 sequence reads: CASSWVLRGQYNEQFF. Written as DNA, the CDR3 is TGTGCCAGCAGCTGGGTCCTCCGGGGGCAATACAATGAGCAGTTCTTC. Together with reference TRBV11-2 and TRBJ2-1, the CDR3 gives the full variable domain: EAGVAQSPRYKIIEKRQSVAFWCNPISGHATLYWYQQILGQGPKLLIQFQNNGVVDDSQLPKDRFSAERLKGVDSTLKIQPAKLEDSAVYLCASSWVLRGQYNEQFFGPGTRLTVL.

V is TRBV9 and J is TRBJ2-1; 8 nucleotides match TRBD1. Germline V lookup: CDR1 SGDLS, CDR2 YYNGEE. This CDR3 is 16 amino acids long. Trimming cost V 4 bases and J 0 bases; bases outside gene matches: 6. CDR3 amino acids: CASSPRTGSSYNEQFF. CDR3 in DNA: TGTGCCAGCAGCCCTAGGACAGGGAGCTCCTACAATGAGCAGTTCTTC.

This clone occurred once. V usage is TRBV28 and J usage is TRBJ2-2; possibly TRBD2 for D (5 bases). Germline-derived CDR1 and CDR2 are MDHEN and SYDVKM. The germline V and J ends were trimmed by 2 bases and 3 bases, with 10 bases remaining between them. The CDR3 totals 15 residues. CDR3 bases: TGTGCCAGCAGTTTAAGAGGGTACTACACCGGGGAGCTGTTTTTT. Translated: CASSLRGYYTGELFF. The variable domain in full, with the rest retrieved from reference TRBV28 and TRBJ2-2, is DVKVTQSSRYLVKRTGEKVFLECVQDMDHENMFWYRQDPGLGLRLIYFSYDVKMKEKGDIPEGYSVSREKKERFSLILESASTNQTSMYLCASSLRGYYTGELFFGEGSRLTVL.

The chain uses TRBV7-2 and TRBJ2-7; D not resolved. Germline V CDR1 and CDR2: SGHTA, FQGNSA. There are 13 residues in the CDR3. The V and J ends lost 8 bases and 0 bases respectively, with 11 bases between them. DNA of the CDR3: TGTGCCAGCCTAGATTTTAACTCCTACGAGCAGTACTTC. Translating gives CASLDFNSYEQYF.

V is TRBV4-2 and J is TRBJ2-6; 8 nucleotides match TRBD1. The CDR3 loop spans 17 amino acids. With 4 bases clipped from V and 0 bases from J, the junction kept 5 bases outside the gene matches. CDR1 and CDR2 (germline): LGHNA, YNFKEQ. The CDR3 here is CASSLRTGTSGANVLTF. For the CDR3, the DNA is TGTGCCAGCAGCCTTAGGACAGGGACCTCTGGGGCCAACGTCCTGACTTTC.

This rearrangement joins TRBV19 to TRBJ2-7; a possible D gene is TRBD2 (5 bases). The CDR3 has 13 amino acids. Between the trimmed V and J ends, which lost 1 base and 2 bases, there was a span of 6 bases. Germline lookup yields CDR1 LNHDA and CDR2 SQIVND (reference sequence). The CDR3 here is CASSIVGAYEQYF. In nucleotides, the CDR3 is TGTGCCAGTAGTATAGTGGGAGCCTACGAGCAGTACTTC.

The chain employs TRBV15 and TRBJ2-7; D gene ambiguous. The CDR3 sequence is 13 residues long. With 5 bases removed from V and 2 bases from J, the gap between germline ends came to 10 bases. Germline CDR1 reads LNHNV; CDR2 reads YYDKDF (reference sequence). The CDR3 nucleotides read TGTGCCACCAGCGACGACCTCCCCTACGAGCAGTACTTC. It codes for CATSDDLPYEQYF.

This chain uses TRBV28 with TRBJ1-2, with D perhaps TRBD1 (6 bases). The CDR3 consists of 13 residues. The germline V gene encodes CDR1 MDHEN and CDR2 SYDVKM. V was cut by 4 bases and J by 2 bases, with 8 bases left in between. The CDR3 region is CASSYGTNYGYTF. CDR3 DNA sequence: TGTGCCAGCAGTTATGGGACAAACTATGGCTACACCTTC.

This clone appeared once. The chain uses TRBV19 and TRBJ1-1; D call uncertain. Trimming removed 1 base from V and 0 bases from J, with 15 bases in between. The CDR3 spans 17 residues. Germline V gene lookup returns CDR1 LNHDA and CDR2 SQIVND (reference sequence). The chain's CDR3 is CASSIVSSGGVNTEAFF. As DNA, the CDR3 is TGTGCCAGTAGTATAGTTTCGTCAGGCGGGGTGAACACTGAAGCTTTCTTT. Together with reference TRBV19 and TRBJ1-1, the CDR3 gives the full variable domain: DGGITQSPKYLFRKEGQNVTLSCEQNLNHDAMYWYRQDPGQGLRLIYYSQIVNDFQKGDIAEGYSVSREKKESFPLTVTSAQKNPTAFYLCASSIVSSGGVNTEAFFGQGTRLTVV.

The rearrangement uses TRBV9 and TRBJ1-2; 12 bases map to TRBD1. J lost 1 base, V lost 0 bases, and 7 bases had no gene match. Looked up from germline, CDR1 is SGDLS and CDR2 is YYNGEE. The CDR3 totals 18 residues. Here the CDR3 DNA reads TGTGCCAGCAGCGTAGCCGGGACAGGGGGCGAGGGTAACTATGGCTACACCTTC. Encoded protein: CASSVAGTGGEGNYGYTF.

The chain uses TRBV7-2 and TRBJ2-5; 11 nucleotides align to TRBD1. V gave up 5 bases and J gave up 2 bases; unmatched junction bases: 4. The CDR3 sequence is 15 residues long. Germline V gives CDR1 SGHTA, CDR2 FQGNSA. This CDR3 is CASSARDRGQETQYF. CDR3 nucleotide sequence: TGTGCCAGCAGCGCCCGGGACAGGGGGCAAGAGACCCAGTACTTC. Filled out from reference TRBV7-2 and TRBJ2-5, the complete variable domain reads GAGVSQSPSNKVTEKGKDVELRCDPISGHTALYWYRQSLGQGLEFLIYFQGNSAPDKSGLPSDRFSAERTGGSVSTLTIQRTQQEDSAVYLCASSARDRGQETQYFGPGTRLLVL.

CDR3 sequence: CASVETGPKNEKLFF. CDR3 in DNA: TGTGCCAGCGTAGAAACCGGTCCCAAAAATGAAAAACTGTTTTTT. J is TRBJ1-4 and V is TRBV28; D call uncertain. The CDR3 extends over 15 amino acids. Germline-derived CDR1 and CDR2 are MDHEN and SYDVKM. V was cut by 8 bases and J by 5 bases, with 18 bases left in between.